Listed below are T cell receptor beta chains from one sample, sequenced in a study of CD8 T cells in Susac syndrome. One entry per CDR3 protein results from TCRdb running MiXCR on the immunoSEQ multiplex PCR reads. The table records approximately 220,000 distinct CDR3 sequences, approximately 95% of them present only once. Material: CD4+ T cells from PBMCs. The receptors shown here come from a human donor with multiple sclerosis. Both conserved end residues are part of each CDR3. A D gene is named only where the DNA matches it firmly. Clone size is stated in some rows and not others, as once, few, many or a class when expanded.

clone_size | cdr3_length | d_call | j_call | v_call | cdr3_nt | cdr3_aa
. | 14 | . | TRBJ2-1 | TRBV6-5 | TGTGCCAGCAGTTACGGGGCGAGTGGGAGTGAGCAGTTCTTC | CASSYGASGSEQFF
once | 10 | . | TRBJ1-2 | TRBV30 | TGTGCCTACCTCGAGGGTGGCTACACCTTC | CAYLEGGYTF
. | 14 | . | TRBJ2-1 | TRBV2 | TGTGCCAGTACCGATCCTGGTGCATACAATGAGCAGTTCTTC | CASTDPGAYNEQFF
. | 15 | . | TRBJ2-2 | TRBV24-1 | TGTGCCACCAGTGATTCCGGCTGGAACACCGGGGAGCTGTTTTTT | CATSDSGWNTGELFF
. | 14 | TRBD1 | TRBJ2-3 | TRBV9 | TGTGCCAGCAGCGTTGGGACAGCGCTTGAGACGCAGTATTTT | CASSVGTALETQYF
. | 14 | . | TRBJ2-7 | TRBV3-1 | TGTGCCAGCAGCCAACGGCAGGGAACCTACGAGCAGTACTTC | CASSQRQGTYEQYF
. | 14 | . | TRBJ2-2 | TRBV9 | TGTGCCAGCAGCGTAGTCGCTTCCACCGGGGAGCTGTTTTTT | CASSVVASTGELFF
. | 14 | . | TRBJ1-1 | TRBV29-1 | TGCAGCGGGACGGAATCAGGGGTGGGGACTGAAGCTTTCTTT | CSGTESGVGTEAFF
. | 15 | TRBD2 | TRBJ2-1 | TRBV20-1 | TGCAGTGCTTTGACTAGCGGGGGGAAATACAATGAGCAGTTCTTC | CSALTSGGKYNEQFF
once | 14 | . | TRBJ2-5 | TRBV29-1 | TGCAGCGCCCACAGGGCACCGGCCCAAGAGACCCAGTACTTC | CSAHRAPAQETQYF
. | 14 | . | TRBJ2-7 | TRBV29-1 | TGCAGCGTCGCACGTCAGGGCAGCTCCTACGAGCAGTACTTC | CSVARQGSSYEQYF
once | 14 | . | TRBJ2-7 | TRBV10-3 | TGTGCCATCAGTTCGGACGGGAGCTCCTACGAGCAGTACTTC | CAISSDGSSYEQYF
. | 12 | . | TRBJ2-3 | TRBV2 | TGTGCCAGCAGTGAAGCAGGGTATACGCAGTATTTT | CASSEAGYTQYF
. | 16 | . | TRBJ1-5 | TRBV27 | TGTGCCAGCAGTTTATCTTCACAGGGTAGCAATCAGCCCCAGCATTTT | CASSLSSQGSNQPQHF
. | 13 | . | TRBJ2-1 | TRBV27 | TGTGCCAGCAGTCTAACCGGGTCCAATGAGCAGTTCTTC | CASSLTGSNEQFF
. | 11 | . | TRBJ2-7 | TRBV29-1 | TGCAGTGCGGGGACGGACTACGAGCAGTACTTC | CSAGTDYEQYF
. | 14 | TRBD1 | TRBJ2-1 | TRBV14 | TGTGCCAGCAGCCCCGGGACAGCCTACAATGAGCAGTTCTTC | CASSPGTAYNEQFF
. | 13 | TRBD1 | TRBJ1-5 | TRBV20-1 | TGCAGTGCTGGGGACAGACGAAATCAGCCCCAGCATTTT | CSAGDRRNQPQHF
. | 14 | . | TRBJ2-3 | TRBV7-3 | TGTGCCAGCAGCCCGGGGCAGGGTGGAGATACGCAGTATTTT | CASSPGQGGDTQYF
. | 14 | . | TRBJ1-5 | TRBV29-1 | TGCAGCGTTGTTGTGGGTGGGGGCAATCAGCCCCAGCATTTT | CSVVVGGGNQPQHF
. | 15 | TRBD1 | TRBJ1-2 | TRBV5-6 | TGTGCCAGCAGTACACGGGACAGGGAGGTAAATGGCTACACCTTC | CASSTRDREVNGYTF
. | 13 | . | TRBJ1-1 | TRBV12-3/TRBV12-4 | TGTGCCAGCAGTTTAGCCAGGGTGGATGAAGCTTTCTTT | CASSLARVDEAFF
. | 13 | TRBD1 | TRBJ1-4 | TRBV3-1 | TGTGCCAGCAGCTCACAGGGGGTTGAAAAACTGTTTTTT | CASSSQGVEKLFF
. | 13 | . | TRBJ1-2 | TRBV30 | TGTGCCTGGAGGGGACATGCAGACTATGGCTACACCTTC | CAWRGHADYGYTF
. | 13 | . | TRBJ1-5 | TRBV6-5 | TGTGCCAGCAGTTCTCGGGGCAATCAGCCCCAGCATTTT | CASSSRGNQPQHF
. | 14 | TRBD1 | TRBJ1-5 | TRBV20-1 | TGCAGTGCCACCGTAGGGACAGGCCGCCGGCCCCAGCATTTT | CSATVGTGRRPQHF
. | 14 | . | TRBJ2-3 | TRBV14 | TGTGCCAGCAGACCCGTGGGCACCACAGATACGCAGTATTTT | CASRPVGTTDTQYF
. | 15 | . | TRBJ2-3 | TRBV12-3/TRBV12-4 | TGTGCCAGCAGTCCACCTTGGGGGGGCACAGATACGCAGTATTTT | CASSPPWGGTDTQYF